The 25 T cell receptor beta chains below were found in one sample sequenced in a study of CD8 T cells in Susac syndrome. With random hexamers, reverse transcription was performed on about 0.5 to 1 ug of RNA. TCRdb fed the immunoSEQ multiplex PCR reads into MiXCR, producing one record per CDR3 protein. The repertoire holds approximately 68,000 distinct CDR3 sequences, with over 85% as singletons. The source material was CD8+ T cells from PBMCs. Receptors were obtained from a human donor with multiple sclerosis.

The V and J genes are TRBV9 and TRBJ1-2, with D hard to call. The germline V gene encodes CDR1 SGDLS and CDR2 YYNGEE. This CDR3 region has 14 residues. Trimming removed 4 bases at V and 4 bases at J, with 14 bases between. CDR3 in amino acids: CASSSPGLIYGYTF. As DNA, the CDR3 is TGTGCCAGCAGCTCCCCTGGCTTGATCTATGGCTACACCTTC.

This clonotype was detected only once. J is TRBJ1-2 and V is TRBV12-3 or TRBV12-4; D is unclear. This CDR3 is 8 amino acids long. V was pared by 6 bases and J by 14 bases, with 7 bases between. CDR3 loop: CASSPWTF. In DNA, the CDR3 is TGTGCCAGCAGCCCCTGGACCTTC.

The V and J genes are TRBV4-1 and TRBJ1-1; no clear D. Germline CDR1 and CDR2: MGHRA and YSYEKL. The CDR3 is 14 residues long. Trimming stripped 1 base from V and 1 base from J, with 7 bases between. CDR3 DNA sequence: TGCGCCAGCAGCCAAGCACGGAAGAACACTGAAGCTTTCTTT. It codes for CASSQARKNTEAFF.

The genes are TRBV29-1 and TRBJ1-4; D not certain. Germline-derived CDR1 and CDR2 are SQVTM and ANQGSEA. The CDR3 is 13 amino acids. V shed 4 bases and J shed 4 bases, with 10 bases lying between them. The CDR3 DNA follows: TGCAGCGTTGGTGACGGGAATAATGAAAAACTGTTTTTT. Encoded protein: CSVGDGNNEKLFF.

The chain combines TRBV13 with TRBJ1-5; weak D call: TRBD1 (6 bases). The V end was cut by 3 bases, the J end by 5 bases, with 11 bases between. The CDR3 loop spans 14 amino acids. Germline CDR1 and CDR2: PRHDT and FYEKMQ (reference sequence). This CDR3 reads CASSFGQSDQPQHF. As DNA, the CDR3 is TGTGCCAGCAGCTTCGGACAGAGCGATCAGCCCCAGCATTTT.

The chain is built from TRBV29-1 and TRBJ2-5; a possible D gene is TRBD1 (6 bases). The CDR3 sequence is 14 residues long. Germline-derived CDR1 and CDR2 are SQVTM and ANQGSEA. Trimming took off 7 bases at V and 5 bases at J, with 20 bases between the two ends. The CDR3 region is CSGVPRGGRETQYF. Here the CDR3 DNA reads TGCAGCGGAGTTCCCAGGGGCGGCCGGGAGACCCAGTACTTC. Full variable domain (missing parts from reference TRBV29-1 and TRBJ2-5): SAVISQKPSRDICQRGTSLTIQCQVDSQVTMMFWYRQQPGQSLTLIATANQGSEATYESGFVIDKFPISRPNLTFSTLTVSNMSPEDSSIYLCSGVPRGGRETQYFGPGTRLLVL.

This chain links TRBV6-5 with TRBJ2-1; the D is unclear. V shed 7 bases and J shed 6 bases, with 7 bases lying between them. The germline V gene has CDR1 MNHEY and CDR2 SVGAGI. This CDR3 has 11 residues. CDR3 amino acids: CASTFSNEQFF. The CDR3 DNA follows: TGTGCCAGCACCTTCTCCAATGAGCAGTTCTTC.

J is TRBJ1-1 and V is TRBV7-9; D remains unclear. The CDR3 sequence is 14 residues long. Per the germline V gene, CDR1 is SEHNR and CDR2 is FQNEAQ (reference sequence). V was cut by 2 bases and J by 0 bases, with 7 bases left in between. CDR3 protein: CASSLNGLNTEAFF. The DNA for the CDR3 is TGTGCCAGCAGCTTAAACGGGCTGAACACTGAAGCTTTCTTT.

The chain couples TRBV11-2 to TRBJ2-2; 12 nucleotides line up with TRBD2. J gave up 9 bases and V 11 bases, and 13 bases lay outside the gene matches. Germline V gene sequence: CDR1 SGHAT, CDR2 FQNNGV. The CDR3 has 15 amino acids. The CDR3 DNA follows: TGTGCCTTGCGTCAGGCTAGCGGGGGGGACAGGGAGCTGTTTTTT. This sequence encodes CALRQASGGDRELFF.

This clonotype appeared once. The rearrangement joins TRBV7-6 to TRBJ1-5; perhaps TRBD1 as D (5 bases). Germline lookup yields CDR1 SGHVS and CDR2 FNYEAQ. Trimming cost V 4 bases and J 6 bases, with 10 bases left between them. This CDR3 is 13 amino acids long. The CDR3 sequence is CASSSQGIQPQHF. The CDR3 nucleotides read TGTGCCAGCAGCTCGCAGGGTATTCAGCCCCAGCATTTT.

A single count supports this clonotype. The chain carries TRBV19 and TRBJ1-1, with TRBD1 as a possible D gene (5 bases). V was pared by 7 bases and J by 1 base, with 10 bases between. CDR1 LNHDA and CDR2 SQIVND come from the germline V gene (reference sequence). The CDR3 runs to 13 residues. CDR3 in DNA: TGTGCCAGTACCCGAGGGGCGAACACTGAAGCTTTCTTT. This sequence encodes CASTRGANTEAFF.

This clonotype has a single count. The chain is built from TRBV4-3 and TRBJ1-1; perhaps TRBD1 as D (6 bases). Trimming removed 4 bases at V and 8 bases at J, with 17 bases between. This CDR3 has 14 amino acids. CDR1 and CDR2 from the germline V gene are LGHNA and YSLEER. CDR3 DNA sequence: TGCGCCAGCAGCCCTGACCAGGGGAGGGGAGAAGCTTTCTTT. It is translated as CASSPDQGRGEAFF.

This clonotype was found once. The CDR3 DNA reads TGCAGTGCTAGAGTTTTAAGGGGCCCCCAAGAGACCCAGTACTTC. Translation gives CSARVLRGPQETQYF. The chain joins TRBV20-1 to TRBJ2-5; TRBD1 is a possible D gene (5 bases). Trimming shortened V by 1 base and J by 1 base, and 13 bases separated the two germline ends. The CDR3 sequence is 15 residues long. Germline values: CDR1 DFQATT, CDR2 SNEGSKA (reference sequence).

The chain is built from TRBV25-1 and TRBJ1-1; no clear D. This CDR3 contains 11 residues. Trimming stripped 5 bases from V and 0 bases from J, with 1 base between. CDR1 MGHDK and CDR2 SYGVNS come from the germline V gene. The CDR3 coding sequence is TGTGCCAGCAGTATGAACACTGAAGCTTTCTTT. It specifies CASSMNTEAFF. Variable domain in full (rest from reference TRBV25-1 and TRBJ1-1): EADIYQTPRYLVIGTGKKITLECSQTMGHDKMYWYQQDPGMELHLIHYSYGVNSTEKGDLSSESTVSRIRTEHFPLTLESARPSHTSQYLCASSMNTEAFFGQGTRLTVV.

This sequence joins TRBV7-9 and TRBJ1-1, with D possibly matching TRBD1 (6 bases). This CDR3 spans 14 amino acids. Germline lookup yields CDR1 SEHNR and CDR2 FQNEAQ (reference sequence). Trimming took off 7 bases at V and 3 bases at J, with 15 bases between the two ends. The CDR3 DNA follows: TGTGCCAGCACCTCGGCCCGGACAGACACTGAAGCTTTCTTT. Residues: CASTSARTDTEAFF. Looking up the rest from reference TRBV7-9 and TRBJ1-1 gives the full variable domain: DTGVSQNPRHKITKRGQNVTFRCDPISEHNRLYWYRQTLGQGPEFLTYFQNEAQLEKSRLLSDRFSAERPKGSFSTLEIQRTEQGDSAMYLCASTSARTDTEAFFGQGTRLTVV.

This sequence joins TRBV19 and TRBJ2-1; no firm D call. CDR3 length: 11 amino acids. Germline V gene lookup returns CDR1 LNHDA and CDR2 SQIVND (reference sequence). V dropped 5 bases and J dropped 9 bases, with 8 bases sitting between them. CDR3 coding DNA: TGTGCCAGTAGTGACATTCGTGAGCAGTTCTTC. This translates into CASSDIREQFF.

The gene calls are TRBV24-1 and TRBJ2-1, with D unclear. CDR1 KGHDR and CDR2 SFDVKD come from the germline V gene. The CDR3 consists of 11 residues. V was trimmed by 3 bases and J by 11 bases, leaving 7 bases between them. CDR3 in amino acids: CATSDATKQFF. The DNA for the CDR3 is TGTGCCACCAGTGATGCGACCAAGCAGTTCTTC.

J is TRBJ2-1 and V is TRBV7-9, with a weak D call TRBD2 (5 bases). Trimming shortened V by 5 bases and J by 4 bases, and 21 bases separated the two germline ends. Germline lookup yields CDR1 SEHNR and CDR2 FQNEAQ (reference sequence). This CDR3 is 17 amino acids long. The CDR3, as DNA: TGTGCCAGCAGCCCACGGAGGTCGGAACTAAGATACAATGAGCAGTTCTTC. Amino acid sequence: CASSPRRSELRYNEQFF.

The chain links TRBV13 to TRBJ2-7; D is perhaps TRBD2 (7 bases). Trimming took 3 bases from V and 0 from J, leaving 15 bases between them. The CDR3 has 16 residues. The germline CDR1 and CDR2 sequences are PRHDT and FYEKMQ (reference sequence). The CDR3, as DNA: TGTGCCAGCAGCTTGAACAGGGAGGGGGACTCCTACGAGCAGTACTTC. Amino acid sequence: CASSLNREGDSYEQYF.

This clonotype appeared a single time. The chain joins TRBV27 to TRBJ2-7; D possibly matches TRBD1 or TRBD2 (5 bases each). Germline V gene sequence: CDR1 MNHEY, CDR2 SMNVEV (reference sequence). The CDR3 is 13 amino acids. V shed 6 bases and J shed 4 bases, with 13 bases lying between them. CDR3 nucleotides: TGTGCCAGCAGACCATTGGGGGAATACGAGCAGTACTTC. Translated, it gives CASRPLGEYEQYF.

The chain has TRBV19 and TRBJ2-7; 7 bases are a match to TRBD1. The CDR3 length is 14 residues. The germline CDR1 and CDR2 sequences are LNHDA and SQIVND (reference sequence). V dropped 10 bases and J dropped 2; count of bases not matched to a gene: 11. The CDR3 protein is CATQRKGQAYEQYF. In nucleotides, the CDR3 is TGTGCCACCCAGAGGAAAGGACAGGCCTACGAGCAGTACTTC.

In its sample, this clonotype was seen once. The rearrangement links TRBV1 to TRBJ2-6; TRBD1 reflects the table's D call only, with no check against the DNA. TRBV1 corresponds to a pseudogene. This CDR3 comprises 16 residues. The CDR3 DNA reads as TGCACCAGCAGCCAAGGGGCGTCCTCTGGGGCCAACGTCCTGACTTTC. Translating it yields CTSSQGASSGANVLTF.

The chain carries TRBV6-5 and TRBJ1-1; TRBD1 is a possible D gene (5 bases). V was cut by 2 bases and J by 4 bases, with 11 bases left in between. Germline CDR1 is MNHEY and CDR2 is SVGAGI. This CDR3 has 14 residues. CDR3 amino acids: CASSYAPGGTEAFF. The DNA for the CDR3 is TGTGCCAGCAGTTACGCCCCGGGGGGCACTGAAGCTTTCTTT.

This chain connects TRBV7-9 to TRBJ2-2; tentatively, D is TRBD2 (6 bases). The CDR3 is 14 amino acids. Trimming removed 5 bases from V and 5 bases from J, with 12 bases in between. Germline CDR1 SEHNR, CDR2 FQNEAQ (reference sequence). The chain's CDR3 is CASSQSGDTGELFF. The CDR3 nucleotides read TGTGCCAGCAGCCAGTCGGGGGATACCGGGGAGCTGTTTTTT.

The J gene is TRBJ2-5, the V gene TRBV11-2; D perhaps matches TRBD1 (5 bases). Trimming shortened V by 5 bases and J by 5 bases, and 12 bases separated the two germline ends. The CDR3 is made up of 13 amino acids. CDR1 is SGHAT and CDR2 is FQNNGV in the germline V gene. The CDR3 DNA sequence: TGTGCCAGCAGCGCCCAGGGATCTGAGACCCAGTACTTC. Translation: CASSAQGSETQYF.